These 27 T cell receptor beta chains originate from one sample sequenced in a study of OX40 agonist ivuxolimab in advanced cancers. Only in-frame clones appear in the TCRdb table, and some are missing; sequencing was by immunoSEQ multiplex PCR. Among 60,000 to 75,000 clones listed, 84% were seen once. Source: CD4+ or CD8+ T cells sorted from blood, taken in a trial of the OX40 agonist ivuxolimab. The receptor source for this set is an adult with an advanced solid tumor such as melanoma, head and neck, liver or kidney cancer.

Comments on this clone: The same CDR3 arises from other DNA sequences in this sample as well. The CDR3 reads CASSLFDGNTEAFF. CDR3 DNA sequence: TGCGCCAGCAGCTTATTTGACGGGAACACTGAAGCTTTCTTT. The chain has TRBV5-1 and TRBJ1-1; D is uncertain. Deletions cut 2 bases from V and 1 base from J, with 9 bases between. The V gene's germline CDR1 is SGHRS and CDR2 YFSETQ. The CDR3 length is 14 residues.

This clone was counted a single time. CDR3 in DNA: TGCGCCAGCAGCCAAGAGATGGGAATTAGCGGGAGGGAGATGGCCCAGTACTTC. Protein: CASSQEMGISGREMAQYF. This rearrangement joins TRBV4-3 to TRBJ2-5; 11 bases fit TRBD2. Germline V CDR1 and CDR2: LGHNA, YSLEER. CDR3 length: 18 residues. V was pared by 0 bases and J by 9 bases, with 15 bases of the junction left unmatched.

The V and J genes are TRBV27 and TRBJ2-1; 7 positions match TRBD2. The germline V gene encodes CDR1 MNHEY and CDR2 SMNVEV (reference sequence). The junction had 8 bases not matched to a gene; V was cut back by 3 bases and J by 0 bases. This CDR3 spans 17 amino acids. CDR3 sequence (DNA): TGTGCCAGCAGTTTCCTGGGGGGGGTTGGCTCCTACAATGAGCAGTTCTTC. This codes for CASSFLGGVGSYNEQFF.

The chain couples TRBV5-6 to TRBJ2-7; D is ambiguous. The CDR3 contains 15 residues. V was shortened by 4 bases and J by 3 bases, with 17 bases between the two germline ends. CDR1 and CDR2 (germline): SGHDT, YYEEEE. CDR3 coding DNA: TGTGCCAGCAGCCCCGGAGTGACACTTATCTACGAGCAGTACTTC. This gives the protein CASSPGVTLIYEQYF.

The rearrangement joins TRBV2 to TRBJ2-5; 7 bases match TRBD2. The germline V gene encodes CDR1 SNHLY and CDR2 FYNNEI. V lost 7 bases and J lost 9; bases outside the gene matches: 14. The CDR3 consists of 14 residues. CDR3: CASIPSGLASSQYF. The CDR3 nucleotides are TGTGCCAGCATCCCTAGCGGACTCGCATCGTCCCAGTACTTC.

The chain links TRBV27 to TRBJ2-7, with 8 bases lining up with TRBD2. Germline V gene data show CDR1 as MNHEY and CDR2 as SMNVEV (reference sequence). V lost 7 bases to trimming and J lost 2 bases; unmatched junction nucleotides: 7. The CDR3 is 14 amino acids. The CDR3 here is CASTPGGFAYEQYF. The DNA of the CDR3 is TGTGCCAGCACCCCGGGGGGGTTCGCCTACGAGCAGTACTTC.

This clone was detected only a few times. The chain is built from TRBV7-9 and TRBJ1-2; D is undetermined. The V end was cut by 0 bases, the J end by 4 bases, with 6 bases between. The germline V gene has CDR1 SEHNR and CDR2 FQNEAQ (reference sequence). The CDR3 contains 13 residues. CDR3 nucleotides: TGTGCCAGCAGCTTAGCAGACCGCTATGGCTACACCTTC. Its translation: CASSLADRYGYTF.

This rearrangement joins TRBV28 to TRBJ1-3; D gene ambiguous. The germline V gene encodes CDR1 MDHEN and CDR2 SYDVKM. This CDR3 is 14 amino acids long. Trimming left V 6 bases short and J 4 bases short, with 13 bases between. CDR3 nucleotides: TGTGCCAGCAGCTCTGAGGTCGCGGGAAACACCATATATTTT. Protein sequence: CASSSEVAGNTIYF.

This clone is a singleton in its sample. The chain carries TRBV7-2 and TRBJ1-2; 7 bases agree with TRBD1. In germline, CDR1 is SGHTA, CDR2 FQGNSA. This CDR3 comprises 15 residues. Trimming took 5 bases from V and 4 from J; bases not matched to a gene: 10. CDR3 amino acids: CASSPRQGRSYGYTF. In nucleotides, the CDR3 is TGTGCCAGCAGCCCTAGACAGGGTAGGAGCTATGGCTACACCTTC.

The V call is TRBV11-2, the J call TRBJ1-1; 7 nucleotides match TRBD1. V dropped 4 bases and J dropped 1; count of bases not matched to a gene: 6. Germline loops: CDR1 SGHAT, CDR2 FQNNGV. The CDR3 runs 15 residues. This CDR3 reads CASSSHHRGNTEAFF. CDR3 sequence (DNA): TGTGCCAGCAGCTCGCATCACAGGGGGAACACTGAAGCTTTCTTT.

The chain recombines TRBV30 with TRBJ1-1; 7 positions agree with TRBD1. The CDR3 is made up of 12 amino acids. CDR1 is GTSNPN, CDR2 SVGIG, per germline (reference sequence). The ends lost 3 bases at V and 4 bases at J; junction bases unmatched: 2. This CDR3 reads CAWRTGSTEAFF. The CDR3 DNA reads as TGTGCCTGGAGGACAGGGAGCACTGAAGCTTTCTTT. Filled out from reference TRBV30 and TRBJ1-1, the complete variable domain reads SQTIHQWPATLVQPVGSPLSLECTVEGTSNPNLYWYRQAAGRGLQLLFYSVGIGQISSEVPQNLSASRPQDRQFILSSKKLLLSDSGFYLCAWRTGSTEAFFGQGTRLTVV.

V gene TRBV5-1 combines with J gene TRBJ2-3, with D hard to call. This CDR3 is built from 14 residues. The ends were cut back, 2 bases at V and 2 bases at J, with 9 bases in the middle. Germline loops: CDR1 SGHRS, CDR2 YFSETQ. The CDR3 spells CASSFSDPTDTQYF. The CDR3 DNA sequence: TGCGCCAGCAGCTTCTCGGACCCCACAGATACGCAGTATTTT. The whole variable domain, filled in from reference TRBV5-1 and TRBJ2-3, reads KAGVTQTPRYLIKTRGQQVTLSCSPISGHRSVSWYQQTPGQGLQFLFEYFSETQRNKGNFPGRFSGRQFSNSRSEMNVSTLELGDSALYLCASSFSDPTDTQYFGPGTRLTVL.

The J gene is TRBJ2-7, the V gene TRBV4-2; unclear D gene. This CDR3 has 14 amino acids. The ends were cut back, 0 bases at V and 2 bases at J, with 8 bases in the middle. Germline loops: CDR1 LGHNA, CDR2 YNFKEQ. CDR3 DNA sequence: TGTGCCAGCAGCCAAGATGCAAGGGCCTACGAGCAGTACTTC. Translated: CASSQDARAYEQYF.

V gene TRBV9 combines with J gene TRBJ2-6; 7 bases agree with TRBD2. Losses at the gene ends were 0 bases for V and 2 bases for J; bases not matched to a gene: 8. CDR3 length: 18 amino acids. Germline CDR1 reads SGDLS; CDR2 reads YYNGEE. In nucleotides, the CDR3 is TGTGCCAGCAGCGTAGTCGGGGGGACTAAGACTGGGGCCAACGTCCTGACTTTC. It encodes CASSVVGGTKTGANVLTF.

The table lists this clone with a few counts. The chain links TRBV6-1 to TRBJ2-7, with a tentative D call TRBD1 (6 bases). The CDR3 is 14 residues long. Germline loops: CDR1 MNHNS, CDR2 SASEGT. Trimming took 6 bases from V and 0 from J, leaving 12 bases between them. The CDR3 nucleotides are TGTGCCAGCAGGTTGACAGGTACCTCCTACGAGCAGTACTTC. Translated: CASRLTGTSYEQYF.

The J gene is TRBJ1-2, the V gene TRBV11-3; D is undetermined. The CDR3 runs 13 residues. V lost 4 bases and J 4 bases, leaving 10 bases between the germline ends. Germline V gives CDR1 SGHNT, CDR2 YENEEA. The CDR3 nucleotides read TGTGCCAGCAGCTCCGGGAGCACCTATGGCTACACCTTC. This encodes CASSSGSTYGYTF.

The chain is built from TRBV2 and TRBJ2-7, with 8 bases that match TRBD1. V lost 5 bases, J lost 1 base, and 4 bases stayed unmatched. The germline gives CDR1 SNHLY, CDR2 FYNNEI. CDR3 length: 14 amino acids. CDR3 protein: CASSYWTGSYEQYF. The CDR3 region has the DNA TGTGCCAGCAGTTATTGGACAGGGTCCTACGAGCAGTACTTC.

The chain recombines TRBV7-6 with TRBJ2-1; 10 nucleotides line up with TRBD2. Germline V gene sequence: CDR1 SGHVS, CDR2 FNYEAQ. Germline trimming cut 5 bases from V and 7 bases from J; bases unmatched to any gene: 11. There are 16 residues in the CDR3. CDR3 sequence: CASSHRAGLARNEQFF. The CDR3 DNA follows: TGTGCCAGCAGCCACCGGGCGGGACTAGCGCGTAATGAGCAGTTCTTC.

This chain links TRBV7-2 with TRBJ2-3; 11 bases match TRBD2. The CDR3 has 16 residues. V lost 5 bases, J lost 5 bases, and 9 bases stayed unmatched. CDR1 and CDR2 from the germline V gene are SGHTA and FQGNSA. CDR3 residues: CASSTGLAVAVDTQYF. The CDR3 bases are TGTGCCAGCAGCACGGGACTAGCGGTGGCTGTAGATACGCAGTATTTT.

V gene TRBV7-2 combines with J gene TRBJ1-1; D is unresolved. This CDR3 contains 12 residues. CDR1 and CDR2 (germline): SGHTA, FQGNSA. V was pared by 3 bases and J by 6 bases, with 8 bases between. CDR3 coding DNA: TGTGCCAGCAGCTTCAGAGTCTCTGAAGCTTTCTTT. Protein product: CASSFRVSEAFF. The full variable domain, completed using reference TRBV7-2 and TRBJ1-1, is GAGVSQSPSNKVTEKGKDVELRCDPISGHTALYWYRQSLGQGLEFLIYFQGNSAPDKSGLPSDRFSAERTGGSVSTLTIQRTQQEDSAVYLCASSFRVSEAFFGQGTRLTVV.

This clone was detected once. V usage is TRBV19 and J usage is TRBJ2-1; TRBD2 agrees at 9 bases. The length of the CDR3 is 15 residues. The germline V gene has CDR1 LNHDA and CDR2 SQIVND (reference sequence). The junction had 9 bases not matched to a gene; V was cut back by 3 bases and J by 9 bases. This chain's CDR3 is CASSMAREGRGEQFF. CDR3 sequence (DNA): TGTGCCAGTAGTATGGCGCGGGAGGGCCGAGGTGAGCAGTTCTTC.

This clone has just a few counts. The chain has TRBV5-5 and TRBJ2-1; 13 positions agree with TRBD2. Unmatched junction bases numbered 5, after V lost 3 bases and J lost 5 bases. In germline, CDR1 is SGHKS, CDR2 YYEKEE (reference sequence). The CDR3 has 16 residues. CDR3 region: CASSWTSGSAHNEQFF. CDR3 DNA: TGTGCCAGCAGCTGGACTAGCGGGAGTGCCCACAATGAGCAGTTCTTC.

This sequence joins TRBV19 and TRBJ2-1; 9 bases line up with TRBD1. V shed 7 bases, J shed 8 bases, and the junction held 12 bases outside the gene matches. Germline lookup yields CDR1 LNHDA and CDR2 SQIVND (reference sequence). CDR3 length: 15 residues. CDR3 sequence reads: CASKEEGQGGYEQFF. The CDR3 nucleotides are TGTGCCAGTAAAGAGGAGGGACAGGGTGGGTATGAGCAGTTCTTC.

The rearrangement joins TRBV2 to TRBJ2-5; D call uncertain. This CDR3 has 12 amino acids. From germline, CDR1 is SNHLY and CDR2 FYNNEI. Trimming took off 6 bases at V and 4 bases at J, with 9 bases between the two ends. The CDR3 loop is CASRVFGETQYF. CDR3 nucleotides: TGTGCCAGCAGGGTATTCGGAGAGACCCAGTACTTC.

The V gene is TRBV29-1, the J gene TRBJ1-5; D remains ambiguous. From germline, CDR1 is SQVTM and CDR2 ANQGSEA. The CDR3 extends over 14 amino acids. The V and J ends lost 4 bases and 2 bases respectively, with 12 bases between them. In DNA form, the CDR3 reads TGCAGCGTTGCGGAGCCCGGCGGCAATCAGCCCCAGCATTTT. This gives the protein CSVAEPGGNQPQHF.

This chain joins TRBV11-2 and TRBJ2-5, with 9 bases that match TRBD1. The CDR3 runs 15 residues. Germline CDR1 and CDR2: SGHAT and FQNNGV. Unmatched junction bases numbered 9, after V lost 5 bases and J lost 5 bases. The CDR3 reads CASSPTGGFMETQYF. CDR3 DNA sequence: TGTGCCAGCAGCCCCACAGGGGGCTTTATGGAGACCCAGTACTTC. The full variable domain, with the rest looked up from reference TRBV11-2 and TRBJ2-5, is EAGVAQSPRYKIIEKRQSVAFWCNPISGHATLYWYQQILGQGPKLLIQFQNNGVVDDSQLPKDRFSAERLKGVDSTLKIQPAKLEDSAVYLCASSPTGGFMETQYFGPGTRLLVL.

The CDR3: CAISAGQGKTGELFF. The DNA of the CDR3 is TGTGCCATCAGTGCGGGACAGGGAAAAACCGGGGAGCTGTTTTTT. The chain joins TRBV10-3 to TRBJ2-2; the match to TRBD1 covers 9 bases. The CDR3 loop spans 15 amino acids. V lost 4 bases, J lost 5 bases, and 5 bases stayed unmatched. Germline V CDR1 and CDR2: ENHRY, SYGVKD.